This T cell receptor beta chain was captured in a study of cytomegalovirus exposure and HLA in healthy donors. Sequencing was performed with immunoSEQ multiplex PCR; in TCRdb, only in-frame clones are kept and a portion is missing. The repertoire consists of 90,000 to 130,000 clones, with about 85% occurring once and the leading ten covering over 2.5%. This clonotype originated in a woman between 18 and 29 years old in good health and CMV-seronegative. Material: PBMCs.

The CDR3 protein is CASSLNRMDTEAFF. The CDR3, as DNA: TGTGCCAGCAGTCTCAACAGGATGGACACTGAAGCTTTCTTT. The V and J genes are TRBV2 and TRBJ1-1; perhaps TRBD1 as D (5 bases). The CDR3 is 14 residues long. V was shortened by 5 bases and J by 3 bases, with 13 bases between the two germline ends. Per germline, CDR1 SNHLY and CDR2 FYNNEI.